A selection of T cell receptor beta chains follows, all from one sample in a study of blood T cell repertoires in COVID-19. Sequenced by immunoSEQ multiplex PCR; TCRdb stores in-frame clones only, minus some. The sample yields 200,000 or so clones, around nine tenths seen once. The sequencing input was peripheral blood. All receptors derive from a man in his sixties or seventies with active or convalescent COVID-19. Both conserved end residues are part of each CDR3. A D gene is named only where the DNA matches it firmly. A row's size may be missing; if present it is once, few, many or a size class.

v_call	clone_size	d_call	j_call	cdr3_nt	cdr3_aa
TRBV28	NA	TRBD1	TRBJ1-1	TGTGCCAGCTCGTCGACAGGGTTGAACACTGAAGCTTTCTTT	CASSSTGLNTEAFF
TRBV5-1	NA	TRBD1	TRBJ1-4	TGCGCCAGCAGCACGGGACAGGGGGCAACTAATGAAAAACTGTTTTTT	CASSTGQGATNEKLFF
TRBV20-1	NA	TRBD2	TRBJ2-7	TGCAGTGCTAGTTATCCTAGCGGGATTACCAGCTCCTACGAGCAGTACTTC	CSASYPSGITSSYEQYF
TRBV6-2/TRBV6-3	once	TRBD1	TRBJ2-3	TGTGCCAGCAGTTACTCCGGGACAGGGGGGCCAGATACGCAGTATTTT	CASSYSGTGGPDTQYF
TRBV6-6	few	NA	TRBJ2-2	TGTGCCAGCAGTTACTCGAAGGGGTGGGCCGGGGAGCTGTTTTTT	CASSYSKGWAGELFF
TRBV7-2	NA	NA	TRBJ2-7	TGTGCCAGCAGCTTAGATTGGCTCTACGAGCAGTACTTC	CASSLDWLYEQYF
TRBV4-2	NA	NA	TRBJ2-7	TGTGCCAGCAGCGATCAGGCGGGTAGCAGAAGCGCGGCCTACGAGCAGTACTTC	CASSDQAGSRSAAYEQYF
TRBV27	NA	NA	TRBJ1-5	TGTGCCAGCAGTTTACGGGGGGTGGGCAATCAGCCCCAGCATTTT	CASSLRGVGNQPQHF
TRBV5-5	NA	TRBD1	TRBJ2-4	TGTGCCAGCAGCCAACCCCCGACAGGGAGAGGAAACATTCAGTACTTC	CASSQPPTGRGNIQYF
TRBV12-3/TRBV12-4	NA	NA	TRBJ1-2	TGTGCCAGCAGTCTCAACGGAGCGGGCGGCTACACCTTC	CASSLNGAGGYTF
TRBV27	NA	TRBD1	TRBJ1-3	TGTGCCAGCAGTTTCTCCGGGACAGGCGTGGGGGGAAACACCATATATTTT	CASSFSGTGVGGNTIYF
TRBV28	NA	TRBD2	TRBJ2-7	TGTGCCAGCAGAACCGGGACTAGCGGGGGAAAATACGAGCAGTACTTC	CASRTGTSGGKYEQYF
TRBV5-4	NA	TRBD2	TRBJ2-5	TGTGCCAGCAGCGGTAGCGGGAGGGCCGGGGAGACCCAGTACTTC	CASSGSGRAGETQYF
TRBV7-2	NA	TRBD2	TRBJ2-3	TGTGCCAGCAGCTTGGGACTAGCGGGGGGTCCTAGCACAGATACGCAGTATTTT	CASSLGLAGGPSTDTQYF
TRBV11-3	once	TRBD2	TRBJ2-1	TGTGCCAGCAGCTATTCCGGGACTAGCGGCTCCAATGAGCAGTTCTTC	CASSYSGTSGSNEQFF
TRBV21-1	few	NA	TRBJ2-1	TGTGCCAGCCTACCGGGCGGGAGCGGGAATGAGCAGTTCTTC	CASLPGGSGNEQFF
TRBV11-2	NA	NA	TRBJ1-2	TGTGCCAGCAGCTCCGGGACACGTTATGGCTACACCTTC	CASSSGTRYGYTF
TRBV6-5	NA	NA	TRBJ2-1	TGTGCCAGCAGTTACGGGAGCGGGTCATACAATGAGCAGTTCTTC	CASSYGSGSYNEQFF
TRBV11-2	few	TRBD2	TRBJ2-1	TGTGCCAGCAGCTTAGCCTCTAGCGGGGCTGAGCAGTTCTTC	CASSLASSGAEQFF
TRBV12-3/TRBV12-4	NA	NA	TRBJ2-2	TGTGCCAGCATCCTAGTTCGCACCGGGGAGCTGTTTTTT	CASILVRTGELFF
TRBV4-1	NA	TRBD1	TRBJ2-3	TGCGCCAGCAGCCAAGAGCCCTTGACAGGGGGAGGCACAGATACGCAGTATTTT	CASSQEPLTGGGTDTQYF
TRBV9	NA	NA	TRBJ2-2	TGTGCCAGCAGCCCCTTAACCGGGGAGCTGTTTTTT	CASSPLTGELFF
TRBV15	NA	NA	TRBJ1-1	TGTGCCACCAGCGTAGGGACAACCACTGAAGCTTTCTTT	CATSVGTTTEAFF
TRBV19	NA	TRBD1	TRBJ2-1	TGTGCCAGTAGGGGACAGGTCTACAATGAGCAGTTCTTC	CASRGQVYNEQFF
TRBV5-4	NA	NA	TRBJ2-3	TGTGCCAGCAGCCTCCGTTCCAGCGGCCACACAGATACGCAGTATTTT	CASSLRSSGHTDTQYF
TRBV4-3	NA	TRBD1	TRBJ1-1	TGCGCCAGCAGCCAGAACACCGGGACAGGTAGTCGGGCTTTCTTT	CASSQNTGTGSRAFF
TRBV28	NA	TRBD1	TRBJ1-3	TGTGCCAGCAGTTCCCGGACAGGGCGAAATGGAAACACCATATATTTT	CASSSRTGRNGNTIYF
TRBV7-9	NA	TRBD2	TRBJ2-3	TGTGCCAGCAGCTTAGAGGGTAGACTAGCGGGCAACACAGATACGCAGTATTTT	CASSLEGRLAGNTDTQYF
TRBV5-1	NA	NA	TRBJ1-5	TGCGCCAGCAGCGGGGCGAGGGAGGATAGCAATCAGCCCCAGCATTTT	CASSGAREDSNQPQHF
TRBV9	NA	TRBD1	TRBJ1-2	TGTGCCAGCAGCGCGACCCCTGGACAGGCGTTAGCTAACTATGGCTACACCTTC	CASSATPGQALANYGYTF
TRBV6-6	NA	NA	TRBJ2-7	TGTGCCAGCAGCCCAAGGGGGAAAGCCCTTCCCTACGAGCAGTACTTC	CASSPRGKALPYEQYF
TRBV5-6	NA	NA	TRBJ1-1	TGTGCCAGCAGCTTGGCCCCAGGGGTGAACACTGAAGCTTTCTTT	CASSLAPGVNTEAFF
TRBV28	NA	TRBD1	TRBJ1-5	TGTGCCAGCAGTCCCGGGACAGGGAACAATCAGCCCCAGCATTTT	CASSPGTGNNQPQHF
TRBV6-6	once	TRBD2	TRBJ2-1	TGTGCCAGCAGTCGGTTGGGGTCTAGCGGGGGCCCCTCCTACAATGAGCAGTTCTTC	CASSRLGSSGGPSYNEQFF
TRBV30	NA	TRBD1	TRBJ1-6	TGTGCCTGGAACCTTGAGGGACAGGCGGTGTCACCCCTCCACTTT	CAWNLEGQAVSPLHF
TRBV6-5	NA	NA	TRBJ1-2	TGTGCCAGCTGGTTGTCCAAGAACAGCGGCTATGGCTACACCTTC	CASWLSKNSGYGYTF
TRBV28	once	NA	TRBJ1-4	TGTGCCAGCAGTCCCCAGGTCCCGGCCCCTAATGAAAAACTGTTTTTT	CASSPQVPAPNEKLFF
TRBV9	NA	NA	TRBJ1-3	TGTGCCAGCAGCCCAGGCAGTTCCCTCTCTGGAAACACCATATATTTT	CASSPGSSLSGNTIYF
TRBV11-2	NA	NA	TRBJ2-3	TGTGCCAGCAGCTTAGAGGTGTGGAGGACAGATACGCAGTATTTT	CASSLEVWRTDTQYF
TRBV9	NA	TRBD2	TRBJ2-7	TGTGCCAGCAGCGTAGAGATAGCGGGGCTTGGCGAGCAGTACTTC	CASSVEIAGLGEQYF
TRBV6-5	NA	TRBD1	TRBJ1-1	TGTGCCAGCCAGGACAGGGTCACTGAAGCTTTCTTT	CASQDRVTEAFF
TRBV7-2	NA	TRBD2	TRBJ2-5	TGTGCCAGCAGCTCGGGACTAGCGGGGAGCGAGACCCAGTACTTC	CASSSGLAGSETQYF
TRBV18	NA	TRBD1	TRBJ1-2	TGTGCCAGCTCACCACAACAGGGGGCGGGCTATGGCTACACCTTC	CASSPQQGAGYGYTF
TRBV5-1	NA	TRBD2	TRBJ2-1	TGCGCCAGCACCCCATCGTGGGCTAGCGGCTACAATGAGCAGTTCTTC	CASTPSWASGYNEQFF
TRBV5-4	NA	TRBD1	TRBJ2-5	TGTGCCAGCAGCCTAATGACAGGGCGGTACCAAGAGACCCAGTACTTC	CASSLMTGRYQETQYF
TRBV19	NA	TRBD1	TRBJ1-2	TGTGCCAGTAGTATATCCGCGACAGGGTGGAAAAATGGCTACACCTTC	CASSISATGWKNGYTF
TRBV7-2	once	TRBD1	TRBJ2-5	TGTGCCAGCAGCCCCCGACAGGGGGCGCTGGGGGAGACCCAGTACTTC	CASSPRQGALGETQYF
TRBV27	NA	TRBD2	TRBJ2-3	TGTGCCAGCAGTTTTTTACTAGCGGGAGTTGATACGCAGTATTTT	CASSFLLAGVDTQYF